This is a list of T cell receptor beta chains from one sample in a study of radiation and T cells in renal cell carcinoma. The table came from immunoSEQ multiplex PCR; TCRdb's copy has only in-frame clones and leaves some out. The profile covers over 45,000 clones, with 65% to 80% appearing a single time and roughly 8% taken by the ten largest. The specimen was blood, collected from a patient whose treatment included radiotherapy and nephrectomy. The origin of the receptors is a man aged 60-69 years with renal cell carcinoma. Each CDR3 is given with its conserved first and last residue. The D gene is left open where the match is weak. The listing skips clone size in some rows; elsewhere it reads once, few, many or a size class.

>TRBJ1-1|few|.|TRBV4-2
TGTGCCAGCAGCCAAGTTCCCGGGAGGGATGCTTTCTTT
CASSQVPGRDAFF
>TRBJ1-2|.|TRBD1|TRBV7-9
TGTGCCAGCAGCTTTTCGGACAGGTTGGACTATGGCTACACCTTC
CASSFSDRLDYGYTF
>TRBJ2-1|few|.|TRBV7-6
TGTGCCAGCAGTCCACTTGGCTCCGGGGAGCAGTTCTTC
CASSPLGSGEQFF
>TRBJ2-7|.|.|TRBV6-6
TGTGCCAGCAGTTCGCTCTCCTACGAGCAGTACTTC
CASSSLSYEQYF
>TRBJ2-2|.|.|TRBV10-1
TGCGCCAGCAGTGTTTCCCGGAACACCGGGGAGCTGTTTTTT
CASSVSRNTGELFF
>TRBJ2-3|.|TRBD1|TRBV6-5
TGTGCCAGCAGAAGCCGGGACAGGGGCACAGATACGCAGTATTTT
CASRSRDRGTDTQYF
>TRBJ2-1|once|.|TRBV7-8
TGTGCCAGCAGCTTAGAGGTGGTCAGCAATGAGCAGTTCTTC
CASSLEVVSNEQFF
>TRBJ2-5|.|TRBD1|TRBV9
TGTGCCAGCAGCGAGGCCGGGACAGGGGTCGGAGAGACCCAGTACTTC
CASSEAGTGVGETQYF
>TRBJ1-2|.|TRBD1|TRBV6-4
TGTGCCAGCAGTCCTGACAGGGGAAACTATGGCTACACCTTC
CASSPDRGNYGYTF
>TRBJ1-5|.|.|TRBV27
TGTGCCAGCAGTTGGACAGAAGATCAGCCCCAGCATTTT
CASSWTEDQPQHF
>TRBJ1-4|.|TRBD1|TRBV19
TGTGCCGCCGCCGACAGGGGCGGTAATGAAAAACTGTTTTTT
CAAADRGGNEKLFF
>TRBJ1-5|.|.|TRBV7-9
TGTGCCAGCAGCTTAGGAGGGTTAAATCAGCCCCAGCATTTT
CASSLGGLNQPQHF
>TRBJ1-1|.|.|TRBV12-5
TGTGCTAGTGGTTTGGTGGACACGCAAGCTTTCTTT
CASGLVDTQAFF
>TRBJ2-2|.|.|TRBV4-3
TGCGCCAGCAGCCAAGATCCTCGCTACACCGGGGAGCTGTTTTTT
CASSQDPRYTGELFF
>TRBJ1-5|.|.|TRBV19
TGTGCCAGTAGTATTTTATTAGGCAATCAGCCCCAGCATTTT
CASSILLGNQPQHF
>TRBJ1-1|medium-sized|.|TRBV30
TGTGCCTGGATTTCAACCGTGGATTTACCGAGAAGATCTTTCTTT
CAWISTVDLPRRSFF
>TRBJ1-5|.|.|TRBV19
TGTGCCAGTAGTTTCAGCAATCAGCCCCAGCATTTT
CASSFSNQPQHF
>TRBJ2-4|.|.|TRBV5-1
TGCGCCAGCAGCTCCGCCGGTACAGACATTCAGTACTTC
CASSSAGTDIQYF
>TRBJ2-5|once|.|TRBV7-2
TGTGCCAGCAGCTCAATGTTTGAGGGGACCCAGTACTTC
CASSSMFEGTQYF
>TRBJ2-3|once|.|TRBV11-3
TGTGCCAGCAGCCCCAACGGTATTTTGACAGATACGCAGTATTTT
CASSPNGILTDTQYF
>TRBJ2-5|few|.|TRBV21-1
TGTGCCAGCAGCAAAGTACCGCTGGGGGCGATCCAAGAGACCCAGTACTTC
CASSKVPLGAIQETQYF
>TRBJ2-1|.|.|TRBV6-4
TGTGCCAGCAGTGACTCCCTCGGTAAAGACAATGAGCAGTTCTTC
CASSDSLGKDNEQFF